Described below is a single T cell receptor (beta chain) sequence and its context. It has no known antigen specificity. The record has no base qualities; no much larger clone is one base away. The CDR3, cysteine through phenylalanine, is 13 amino acids long. The read is trimmed to its CDR3 DNA, 39 bases read in frame from base 1. CDR1 and CDR2 were assigned from the germline V gene (reference sequence) as GTSNPN and SVGIG. The junction carries 6 bases between V and J, which are trimmed by 0 bases and 1 base respectively. The data are from a study of T cell responses to AZD1222 COVID-19 vaccine (dated by TCRdb to about 2021). Turning to the overall study: AZD1222 recipients with second doses at about 4 weeks or about 12 weeks were pooled, because spike-specific TCR depth and breadth did not differ between schedules. TCR sequencing was performed for fewer than 250 trial participants, of whom about 200 were given two doses of AZD1222 and around 26 were given two doses of MenACWY control vaccine. Trial participants were enrolled into age subgroups of 18-55, 56-69 and 70-plus years, which contained about 150, 28 and 57 TCR-sequenced participants, respectively. Beyond this particular receptor, the publication reports: CD4 TCRs associated with the vaccine covered the entire spike protein, and the dominant responses were in regions 160-218 and 743-854. Conclusions about previously exposed vaccinees were limited because only 5 or 6 AZD1222 recipients were SARS-CoV-2 seropositive at baseline. Reportedly, almost half of the unique spike-specific TCRs recognized epitopes lying outside the regions that are mutated in the B.1.351 and B.1.1.7 variants. Because no day 14 peak-response samples were available, repertoires were characterized only after the peak T cell response. Spike-specific TCR breadth and depth rose significantly after two AZD1222 doses compared with day 0 and with MenACWY recipients. The 56-69-year group was small, and its depth increase did not reach significance, likely because of low power. Participants were mostly white British and included more females than males, and it was suggested by the authors that clonal diversity may have been underestimated.

The time point label, read with the paper, signifies: baseline before first vaccination. Vaccinee samples came from UK trials COV001 and COV002, including a single-blind randomized controlled phase 2/3 trial of AZD1222 (ChAdOx1 nCoV-19) in healthy adults. For TCRbeta chain sequencing, PBMC samples were collected from trial participants at day 0 and at day 28 after the second dose. The CDR3 regions of human TCRbeta chains were subjected to immunosequencing. The authors' pipeline ran thus. TCRs in the repertoires were compared against a reference library of SARS-CoV-2-specific TCRs that had been generated with the MIRA antigen-specificity platform. Breadth was defined as the fraction of unique TCRs that were SARS-CoV-2-associated, and depth was defined as the fraction of total T cells that were SARS-CoV-2-associated. Using the MIRA data, each spike-specific TCR was assigned both to the spike region to which the TCR was reactive and to a CD4 or CD8 class. Log10-transformed breadth and depth values were compared by one-way ANOVA with Sidak's multiple comparisons tests. The table was pulled from immuneACCESS by TCRdb, which kept in-frame rearrangements only. Such tables lose some clones; where checked, under half of the loss comes from unresolved V genes, and the rest has no known cause. V, J and clone size are taken as reported in that table, and D and trimming were inferred from the DNA itself. This sample comprises tens of thousands of clones, around 90% of them detected only once. Of the sample, 22% falls within the top ten clones.

The sequence was obtained from an adult in good health. The rearrangement joined TRBV30 to TRBJ2-5, with the D gene possibly TRBD1 or TRBD2, each one fitting 5 bases. This specimen consisted of peripheral blood, obtained on day 0 of AZD1222 vaccination. Read as DNA, the sequence is TGTGCCTGGAGTGTGGGGGTCCAAGAGACCCAGTACTTC. The translation is CAWSVGVQETQYF.